This paragraph covers one TCR beta chain sequence. Its antigen is undetermined. Trimming cost V 3 bases and J 4 bases; bases outside gene matches: 6. This CDR3 has 14 amino acids. Germline V gene data show CDR1 as SGDLS and CDR2 as YYNGEE. The sample originates from a study of shared clonotypes between healthy human individuals. Study-level results: Generation probability values for non-shared clonotypes were lower than those for clonotypes shared by all four donors.

The assay was immunoSEQ multiplex PCR, and TCRdb's table has in-frame clones only and misses some. Among around 1,000,000 clones listed, 70% to 85% were seen once. This chain joins TRBV9 and TRBJ1-2; 7 bases are a match to TRBD1. The clonotype originates from a man aged 18-30 years in good health. Some clones in this sample may be carry-over from other donors' samples. Sequenced sample: memory CD4+ T cells from PBMCs. Subset noted: CD45RA-negative fraction. The DNA for the CDR3 is TGTGCCAGCAGCGCTCGGGACAGCCCCTATGGCTACACCTTC. It specifies CASSARDSPYGYTF.